This is a list of T cell receptor beta chains from one sample in a study of OX40 agonist ivuxolimab in advanced cancers. Sequencing was performed with immunoSEQ multiplex PCR; in TCRdb, only in-frame clones are kept and a portion is missing. The sample shows some 98,000 clones, about 91% of them seen only once. The sample consisted of CD4+ or CD8+ T cells sorted from blood, taken in a trial of the OX40 agonist ivuxolimab. These receptor sequences come from an adult with an advanced solid tumor such as melanoma, head and neck, liver or kidney cancer. Both conserved end residues are part of each CDR3. The D gene is left open where the match is weak.

D gene | J gene | V gene | CDR3 protein
- | TRBJ1-2 | TRBV29-1 | CSVGTPAGYTF
TRBD2 | TRBJ2-3 | TRBV6-6 | CASSETSGRWSTQYF
- | TRBJ2-3 | TRBV11-2 | CASSNWGQTDTQYF
TRBD2 | TRBJ2-3 | TRBV4-3 | CASSQDSGRAFNTQYF
TRBD1 | TRBJ2-5 | TRBV7-9 | CASSIGQGGETQYF
- | TRBJ2-3 | TRBV5-1 | CASSFGRAGGSDTQYF
- | TRBJ1-4 | TRBV4-3 | CASSQDREVQKLFF
TRBD2 | TRBJ2-7 | TRBV19 | CASSITALAGDYEQYF
- | TRBJ1-6 | TRBV6-5 | CATNMEGRGSPLHF
- | TRBJ2-4 | TRBV18 | CASSPRGQVGTGIQYF
- | TRBJ1-4 | TRBV9 | CASSVGGPLNEKLFF
- | TRBJ2-7 | TRBV18 | CASSPAGATYEQYF
- | TRBJ1-5 | TRBV11-2 | CASSQGPFSNQPQHF
- | TRBJ2-3 | TRBV5-1 | CASNWASARDTQYF
TRBD1 | TRBJ1-1 | TRBV11-2 | CASSFRQGRTPEAFF
- | TRBJ1-1 | TRBV5-1 | CASSPQGYTEAFF